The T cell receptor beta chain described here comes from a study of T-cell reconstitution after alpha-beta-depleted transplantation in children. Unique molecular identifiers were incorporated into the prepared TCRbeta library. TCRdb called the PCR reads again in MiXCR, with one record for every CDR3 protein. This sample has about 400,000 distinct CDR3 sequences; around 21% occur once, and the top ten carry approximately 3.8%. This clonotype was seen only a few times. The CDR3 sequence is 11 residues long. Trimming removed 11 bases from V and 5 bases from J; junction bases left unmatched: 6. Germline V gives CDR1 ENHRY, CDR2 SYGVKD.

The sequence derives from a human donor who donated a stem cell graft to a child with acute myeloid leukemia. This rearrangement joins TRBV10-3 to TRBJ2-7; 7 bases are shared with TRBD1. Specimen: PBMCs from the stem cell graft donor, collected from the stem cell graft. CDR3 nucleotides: TGTGCCTGCAGGGGGACCGACGAGCAGTACTTC. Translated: CACRGTDEQYF.